Listed here are 21 T cell receptor beta chains from one sample, sequenced in a study of T-cell reconstitution after alpha-beta-depleted transplantation in children. The authors prepared the TCRbeta library with unique molecular identifiers. TCRdb redid the calling of the PCR reads with MiXCR, one entry per CDR3 protein. Here the sample spans 90,000 to 150,000 distinct CDR3 sequences, under 25% being singletons. This material consisted of PBMCs, mostly from graft donor cells, taken 180 days after TCRalphabeta/CD19-depleted stem cell transplant. All receptors derive from a male patient between 2 and 10 years old who had a stem cell transplant for chronic granulomatous disease, so the T cells may come from the graft donor.

The V and J genes are TRBV29-1 and TRBJ2-4, with a tentative D call TRBD1 (6 bases). Trimming stripped 6 bases from V and 2 bases from J, with 17 bases between. Germline V lookup: CDR1 SQVTM, CDR2 ANQGSEA. There are 15 residues in the CDR3. The DNA for the CDR3 is TGCAGCGTCGGCAGGGGCACGGGCACCAAAAACATTCAGTACTTC. Translation: CSVGRGTGTKNIQYF.

The CDR3 nucleotides read TGCAGTGGCGGGACAGGGCTTAAAGAGACCCAGTACTTC. Its translation is CSGGTGLKETQYF. The rearrangement uses TRBV20-1 and TRBJ2-5, with 9 nucleotides matching TRBD1. The V gene end was trimmed by 7 bases and the J gene end by 3 bases; junction bases not matched to a gene: 6. From germline, CDR1 is DFQATT and CDR2 SNEGSKA (reference sequence). This CDR3 has 13 residues.

This chain uses TRBV5-1 with TRBJ2-2, with 9 bases lining up with TRBD2. This CDR3 has 15 residues. Trimming took 7 bases from V and 2 from J; bases not matched to a gene: 6. Germline V gives CDR1 SGHRS, CDR2 YFSETQ. CDR3 nucleotide sequence: TGCGCCAGCCGATTTGGGACTAGCAACACCGGGGAGCTGTTTTTT. Its translation is CASRFGTSNTGELFF.

In this sample, this clonotype turned up a few times. The rearrangement joins TRBV20-1 to TRBJ2-5, with 11 nucleotides matching TRBD2. In germline, CDR1 is DFQATT, CDR2 SNEGSKA (reference sequence). The length of the CDR3 is 14 residues. V lost 3 bases, J lost 5 bases, and 5 bases stayed unmatched. The DNA for the CDR3 is TGCAGTGCTAGCCGACTAGCGGGAAGGGAGACCCAGTACTTC. Protein product: CSASRLAGRETQYF.

The rearrangement joins TRBV25-1 to TRBJ1-3; TRBD1 agrees at 8 bases. V shed 2 bases and J 0 bases; nucleotides not matched to a gene: 0. The germline CDR1 and CDR2 sequences are MGHDK and SYGVNS. There are 15 residues in the CDR3. The DNA of the CDR3 is TGTGCCAGCAGTGAAGGGACAGGCTCTGGAAACACCATATATTTT. This sequence encodes CASSEGTGSGNTIYF.

The chain combines TRBV20-1 with TRBJ2-1; the D is unclear. Germline CDR1 is DFQATT and CDR2 is SNEGSKA (reference sequence). V dropped 0 bases and J dropped 0 bases, with 15 bases sitting between them. The length of the CDR3 is 17 residues. The CDR3 nucleotides are TGCAGTGCTAGAGATCCTACCCTAGTTAGCTCCTACAATGAGCAGTTCTTC. Residues: CSARDPTLVSSYNEQFF.

This clonotype was found many times. J is TRBJ1-1 and V is TRBV6-1; D ambiguous. The V and J ends lost 5 bases and 0 bases respectively, with 13 bases between them. CDR1 and CDR2 (germline): MNHNS, SASEGT. The CDR3 spans 15 residues. Here the CDR3 DNA reads TGTGCCAGCAGTCCCCAGGTATTAATGAACACTGAAGCTTTCTTT. Encoded protein: CASSPQVLMNTEAFF.

The chain uses TRBV4-2 and TRBJ2-7; possibly TRBD1 or TRBD2 for D (6 bases each). There are 16 residues in the CDR3. The V and J ends lost 0 bases and 2 bases respectively, with 14 bases between them. In germline, CDR1 is LGHNA, CDR2 YNFKEQ. This CDR3 is CASSQDGGTPPYEQYF. In DNA, the CDR3 is TGTGCCAGCAGCCAAGATGGAGGGACACCACCCTACGAGCAGTACTTC.

This rearrangement joins TRBV4-3 to TRBJ2-5; 7 nucleotides agree with TRBD1. CDR1 and CDR2 from the germline V gene are LGHNA and YSLEER. Unmatched junction bases numbered 11, after V lost 0 bases and J lost 7 bases. The CDR3 is 16 amino acids. The DNA of the CDR3 is TGCGCCAGCAGCCAAGAAACAGGGGTGCTTGGGGGGACCCAGTACTTC. It specifies CASSQETGVLGGTQYF.

This chain joins TRBV20-1 and TRBJ2-3; the D is unclear. The CDR3 is made up of 10 amino acids. V was trimmed by 4 bases and J by 6 bases, leaving 5 bases between them. Germline V gives CDR1 DFQATT, CDR2 SNEGSKA (reference sequence). The CDR3 nucleotides are TGCAGTGCTATCGGGGATACGCAGTATTTT. Its protein product is CSAIGDTQYF.

V usage is TRBV29-1 and J usage is TRBJ2-2, with 10 bases fitting TRBD1. This CDR3 comprises 13 residues. Germline V CDR1 and CDR2: SQVTM, ANQGSEA. V trimming: 7 bases; J trimming: 3 bases; junction bases outside the gene matches: 2. CDR3 sequence reads: CSGGQGDTGELFF. The CDR3 DNA reads as TGCAGCGGAGGACAGGGGGACACCGGGGAGCTGTTTTTT.

Concerning this clonotype itself: The germline gene is not matched at one end of the junction; a read error may be the cause. CDR3 coding DNA: TGCTGTGCTAGATCCCTTCAAGCTGGTTTCAATGAGCAGTTCTTC. The encoded protein is CCARSLQAGFNEQFF. J is TRBJ2-1 and V is TRBV20-1; D gene uncertain. CDR1 is DFQATT and CDR2 is SNEGSKA in the germline V gene (reference sequence). This CDR3 comprises 15 residues.

This chain links TRBV5-1 with TRBJ2-3; D not resolved. The CDR3 contains 16 residues. V gave up 0 bases and J gave up 2 bases, with 13 bases separating them. The germline V gene has CDR1 SGHRS and CDR2 YFSETQ. CDR3 DNA: TGCGCCAGCAGCTTGGTTTCGGGCTTCGTCACAGATACGCAGTATTTT. Its protein is CASSLVSGFVTDTQYF.

This clonotype occurred a few times. The chain uses TRBV12-3 or TRBV12-4 and TRBJ1-5; D not resolved. The CDR3 is made up of 13 amino acids. V lost 3 bases to trimming and J lost 4 bases, with 7 bases between them. DNA for the CDR3: TGTGCCAGCAGTTTTCCTGGGAATCAGCCCCAGCATTTT. Translating it yields CASSFPGNQPQHF.

This rearrangement joins TRBV7-2 to TRBJ2-2; D is unclear. In germline, CDR1 is SGHTA, CDR2 FQGNSA. V lost 4 bases and J lost 6, with 12 bases in between. There are 14 residues in the CDR3. CDR3 sequence reads: CASSSPPVPGELFF. The CDR3 region has the DNA TGTGCCAGCAGCTCCCCCCCGGTCCCCGGGGAGCTGTTTTTT.

This clonotype was seen ten or more times. The gene calls are TRBV28 and TRBJ2-3; either TRBD1 or TRBD2 may fit D (5 bases each). The V gene's germline CDR1 is MDHEN and CDR2 SYDVKM. Trimming pared 8 bases from V and 2 bases from J, leaving 14 bases between. The CDR3 contains 14 residues. Here the CDR3 reads CASRPWDATDTQYF. The CDR3, as DNA: TGTGCCAGCCGACCCTGGGACGCCACAGATACGCAGTATTTT.

This chain connects TRBV5-5 to TRBJ1-1, with D maybe TRBD1 (5 bases). Germline CDR1 reads SGHKS; CDR2 reads YYEKEE (reference sequence). The CDR3 has 14 residues. Trimming shortened V by 2 bases and J by 0 bases, and 8 bases separated the two germline ends. CDR3 sequence: CASSFGTVNTEAFF. Here the CDR3 DNA reads TGTGCCAGCAGCTTTGGGACGGTGAACACTGAAGCTTTCTTT.

This clonotype was counted only a few times. V and J are TRBV12-3 or TRBV12-4 and TRBJ2-1, with 11 bases lining up with TRBD2. With V trimmed by 3 bases and J by 7 bases, 5 bases remained unmatched. CDR3 length: 15 residues. The CDR3 DNA follows: TGTGCCAGCAGTTTTACTAGCGGGAGATTTAATGAGCAGTTCTTC. Protein: CASSFTSGRFNEQFF.

This chain links TRBV12-3 or TRBV12-4 with TRBJ1-2, with 10 bases lining up with TRBD1. The junction had 13 bases not matched to a gene; V was cut back by 4 bases and J by 5 bases. This CDR3 is 17 amino acids long. The CDR3 spells CASSYRSTGTGAYGYTF. The CDR3 DNA reads as TGTGCCAGCAGTTACCGAAGTACCGGGACAGGGGCATATGGCTACACCTTC.

This clonotype occurred a few times. V gene TRBV11-2 combines with J gene TRBJ2-3; TRBD2 matches at 14 bases. V lost 7 bases, J lost 2 bases, and 8 bases stayed unmatched. The CDR3 spans 17 residues. The germline gives CDR1 SGHAT, CDR2 FQNNGV. CDR3 in DNA: TGTGCCAGCAACTCCGGGACTAGCGGGAGATCCACAGATACGCAGTATTTT. Protein product: CASNSGTSGRSTDTQYF.

Notes on this clonotype: A read error may account for a junction end that differs from germline. V and J are TRBV7-7 and TRBJ2-5; 9 bases map to TRBD1. The CDR3 contains 13 residues. In germline, CDR1 is SSHAT, CDR2 FNYEAQ (reference sequence). DNA for the CDR3: TGTGCTAGCAGCCAGGACAGGGGCAAGACCCAGTACTTC. Protein product: CASSQDRGKTQYF.